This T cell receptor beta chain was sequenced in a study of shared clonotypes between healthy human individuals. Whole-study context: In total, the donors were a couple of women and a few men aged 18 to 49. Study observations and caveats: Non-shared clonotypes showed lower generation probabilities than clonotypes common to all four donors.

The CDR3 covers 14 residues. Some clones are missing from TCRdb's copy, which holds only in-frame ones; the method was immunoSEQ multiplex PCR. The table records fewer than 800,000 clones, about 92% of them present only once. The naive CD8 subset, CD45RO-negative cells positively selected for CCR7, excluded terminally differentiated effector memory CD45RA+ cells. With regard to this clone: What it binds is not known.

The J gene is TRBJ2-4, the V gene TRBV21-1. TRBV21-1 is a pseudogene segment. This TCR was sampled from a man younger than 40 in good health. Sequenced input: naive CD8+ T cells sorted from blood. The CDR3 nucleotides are TGTGCCAGCAGCAATAGGGTAACAATCCACATTCAGTACTTC. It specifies CASSNRVTIHIQYF.